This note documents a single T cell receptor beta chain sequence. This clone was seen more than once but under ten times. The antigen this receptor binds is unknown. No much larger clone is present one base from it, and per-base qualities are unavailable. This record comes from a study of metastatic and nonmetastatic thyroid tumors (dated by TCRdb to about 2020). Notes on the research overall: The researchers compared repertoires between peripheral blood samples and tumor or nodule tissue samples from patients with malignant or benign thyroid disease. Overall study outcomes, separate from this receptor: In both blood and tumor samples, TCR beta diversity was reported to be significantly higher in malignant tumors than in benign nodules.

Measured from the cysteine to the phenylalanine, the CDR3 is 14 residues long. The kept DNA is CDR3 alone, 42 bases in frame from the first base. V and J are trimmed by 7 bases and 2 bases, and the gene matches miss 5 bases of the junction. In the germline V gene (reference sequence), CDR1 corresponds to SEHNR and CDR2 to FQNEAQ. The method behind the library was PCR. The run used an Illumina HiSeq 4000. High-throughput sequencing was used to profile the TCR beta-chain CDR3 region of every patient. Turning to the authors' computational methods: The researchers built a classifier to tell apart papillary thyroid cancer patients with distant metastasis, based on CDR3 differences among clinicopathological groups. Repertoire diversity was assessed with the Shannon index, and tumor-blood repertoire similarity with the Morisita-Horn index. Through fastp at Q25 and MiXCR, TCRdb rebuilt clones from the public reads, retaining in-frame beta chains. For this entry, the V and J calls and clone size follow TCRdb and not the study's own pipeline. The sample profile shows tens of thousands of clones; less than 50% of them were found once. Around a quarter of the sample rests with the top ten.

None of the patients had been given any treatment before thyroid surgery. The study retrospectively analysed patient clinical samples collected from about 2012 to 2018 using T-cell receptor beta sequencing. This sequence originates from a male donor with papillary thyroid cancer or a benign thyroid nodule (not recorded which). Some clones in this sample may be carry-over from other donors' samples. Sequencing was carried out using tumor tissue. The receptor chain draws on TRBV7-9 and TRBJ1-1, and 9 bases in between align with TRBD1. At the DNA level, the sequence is TGTGCCAGCAAACAGGGGGCGATTAACACTGAAGCTTTCTTT. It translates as CASKQGAINTEAFF.